A single sample is the source of the 27 T cell receptor beta chains below, sequenced in a study of blood T cell repertoires in COVID-19. The data were produced by immunoSEQ multiplex PCR, yet TCRdb's version contains in-frame clones alone and is incomplete. The profile covers tens of thousands of clones, with roughly 89% appearing a single time and roughly 1.2% taken by the ten largest. The sequenced material came from PBMCs or T cells enriched from blood (not recorded which). The receptors shown here come from a woman in her forties or fifties with acute COVID-19.

The chain joins TRBV3-1 (or the pseudogene TRBV3-2) to TRBJ2-3, with D possibly TRBD2 on 6 matching bases. The length of the CDR3 is 13 residues. The germline V and J ends were trimmed by 2 bases and 4 bases, with 7 bases remaining between them. In germline, CDR1 is LGHDT, CDR2 YNNKEL (reference sequence). CDR3 loop: CASSQSSADTQYF. The DNA of the CDR3 is TGTGCCAGCAGCCAATCTAGCGCAGATACGCAGTATTTT.

The chain couples TRBV7-9 to TRBJ2-5; 12 nucleotides agree with TRBD2. The germline gives CDR1 SEHNR, CDR2 FQNEAQ (reference sequence). This CDR3 is 16 amino acids long. V shed 5 bases, J shed 5 bases, and the junction held 9 bases outside the gene matches. The DNA of the CDR3 is TGTGCCAGCAGCCGACTAGCGGGAGCGGGTTCGGAGACCCAGTACTTC. It codes for CASSRLAGAGSETQYF. Variable domain in full (rest from reference TRBV7-9 and TRBJ2-5): DTGVSQNPRHKITKRGQNVTFRCDPISEHNRLYWYRQTLGQGPEFLTYFQNEAQLEKSRLLSDRFSAERPKGSFSTLEIQRTEQGDSAMYLCASSRLAGAGSETQYFGPGTRLLVL.

The gene calls are TRBV30 and TRBJ2-3; tentatively, D is TRBD2 (5 bases). CDR1 and CDR2 from the germline V gene are GTSNPN and SVGIG (reference sequence). V lost 4 bases and J lost 4, with 12 bases in between. This CDR3 is built from 13 residues. CDR3 loop: CAWNRLAADTQYF. The CDR3 nucleotides read TGTGCCTGGAATCGCCTAGCTGCAGATACGCAGTATTTT.

This clone was detected once. The chain links TRBV7-8 to TRBJ1-2; D is ambiguous. CDR1 SGHVS and CDR2 FQNEAQ come from the germline V gene. Trimming left V 0 bases short and J 2 bases short, with 10 bases between. The CDR3 runs 15 residues. The CDR3 loop is CASSLAVHLNYGYTF. DNA of the CDR3: TGTGCCAGCAGCTTAGCTGTCCACCTAAACTATGGCTACACCTTC. Complete variable domain (other parts from reference TRBV7-8 and TRBJ1-2): GAGVSQSPRYKVAKRGQDVALRCDPISGHVSLFWYQQALGQGPEFLTYFQNEAQLDKSGLPSDRFFAERPEGSVSTLKIQRTQQEDSAVYLCASSLAVHLNYGYTFGSGTRLTVV.

The chain employs TRBV25-1 and TRBJ1-6; the D gene is possibly TRBD1 (5 bases). In germline, CDR1 is MGHDK, CDR2 SYGVNS. With 7 bases removed from V and 9 bases from J, the gap between germline ends came to 10 bases. This CDR3 region has 12 residues. CDR3 in DNA: TGTGCCAGCACGGGGGGGGGTTCACCCCTCCACTTT. This encodes CASTGGGSPLHF.

The chain joins TRBV5-1 to TRBJ2-3, with no clear D. The CDR3 has 15 amino acids. V lost 0 bases, J lost 0 bases, and 8 bases lay in between. Germline-derived CDR1 and CDR2 are SGHRS and YFSETQ. The CDR3, as DNA: TGCGCCAGCAGCTTGGGAGTTTCTAGCACAGATACGCAGTATTTT. Translation: CASSLGVSSTDTQYF.

This clone occurred once. This chain links TRBV28 with TRBJ2-7, with D possibly matching TRBD2 (7 bases). The V end lost 6 bases, the J end lost 6 bases, and 21 bases lay between the germline ends. The length of the CDR3 is 15 residues. The V gene's germline CDR1 is MDHEN and CDR2 SYDVKM. This CDR3 is CASSPQGAGVREQYF. The CDR3, as DNA: TGTGCCAGCAGCCCACAGGGCGCGGGGGTCCGCGAGCAGTACTTC. Full variable domain (missing parts from reference TRBV28 and TRBJ2-7): DVKVTQSSRYLVKRTGEKVFLECVQDMDHENMFWYRQDPGLGLRLIYFSYDVKMKEKGDIPEGYSVSREKKERFSLILESASTNQTSMYLCASSPQGAGVREQYFGPGTRLTVT.

The genes are TRBV5-1 and TRBJ2-1; D possibly corresponds to TRBD1 (5 bases). Per germline, CDR1 SGHRS and CDR2 YFSETQ. The V and J ends lost 3 bases and 2 bases respectively, with 9 bases between them. This CDR3 region has 14 residues. The CDR3 DNA reads TGCGCCAGCAGCTCGGACAAGCCCTACAATGAGCAGTTCTTC. Its translation: CASSSDKPYNEQFF.

The chain carries TRBV19 and TRBJ2-7; 7 bases match TRBD1. From germline, CDR1 is LNHDA and CDR2 SQIVND (reference sequence). J gave up 6 bases and V 4 bases, and 15 bases lay outside the gene matches. This CDR3 comprises 16 residues. The CDR3 DNA reads TGTGCCAGTAGTAGCGGCCGGGACAGATTAAGTGGCGAGCAGTACTTC. It codes for CASSSGRDRLSGEQYF.

The chain joins TRBV5-1 to TRBJ2-7, with 7 nucleotides matching TRBD1. The germline V gene encodes CDR1 SGHRS and CDR2 YFSETQ. The CDR3 covers 15 residues. The trim removed 4 bases at V and 1 base at J, leaving 8 bases unmatched. The CDR3 loop reads CASSISGQVSYEQYF. The CDR3 DNA reads TGCGCCAGCAGCATATCCGGACAGGTATCCTACGAGCAGTACTTC.

The genes are TRBV9 and TRBJ2-2; no reliable D call. From germline, CDR1 is SGDLS and CDR2 YYNGEE. CDR3 length: 14 residues. The V end lost 5 bases, the J end lost 0 bases, and 8 bases lay between the germline ends. This CDR3 reads CASRQRANTGELFF. DNA for the CDR3: TGTGCCAGCAGACAGAGAGCGAACACCGGGGAGCTGTTTTTT.

This clone was counted once. The chain employs TRBV10-3 and TRBJ2-2; 7 nucleotides agree with TRBD2. Looked up from germline, CDR1 is ENHRY and CDR2 is SYGVKD. The CDR3 runs 17 residues. The trim removed 8 bases at V and 0 bases at J, leaving 12 bases unmatched. Here the CDR3 reads CAIGPWERGSNTGELFF. CDR3 in DNA: TGTGCCATCGGTCCGTGGGAGCGGGGCTCGAACACCGGGGAGCTGTTTTTT.

The rearrangement links TRBV5-4 to TRBJ1-2, with D possibly matching TRBD1 (5 bases). The germline V gene has CDR1 SGHNT and CDR2 YYREEE (reference sequence). The CDR3 runs 14 residues. Trimming left V 4 bases short and J 8 bases short, with 18 bases between. CDR3 sequence (DNA): TGTGCCAGCAGCGGGAACGCAGGGTACAGAGGCTACACCTTC. It yields the protein CASSGNAGYRGYTF.

This clone was detected only a few times. The chain is built from TRBV5-1 and TRBJ1-2; TRBD1 matches at 8 bases. With V trimmed by 5 bases and J by 3 bases, 15 bases remained unmatched. Germline CDR1 is SGHRS and CDR2 is YFSETQ. The CDR3 contains 17 residues. The CDR3 DNA reads TGCGCCAGCAGTCCGAGGACAGGGTATTTTGGTGACTATGGCTACACCTTC. This gives the protein CASSPRTGYFGDYGYTF.

The genes are TRBV7-2 and TRBJ1-2, with 10 nucleotides matching TRBD1. This CDR3 comprises 16 residues. Trimming cost V 4 bases and J 6 bases; bases outside gene matches: 11. Germline assignment: CDR1 SGHTA and CDR2 FQGNSA. CDR3 protein: CASSSSYRDRGNGYTF. The CDR3 DNA reads as TGTGCCAGCAGCTCGTCTTACCGGGACAGGGGCAATGGCTACACCTTC.

The rearrangement joins TRBV14 to TRBJ1-4; D possibly corresponds to TRBD1 (6 bases). The CDR3 loop spans 15 amino acids. Germline CDR1 SGHDN, CDR2 FVKESK. Deletions cut 1 base from V and 2 bases from J, with 8 bases between. CDR3 residues: CASSQVRGTNEKLFF. The CDR3 region has the DNA TGTGCCAGCAGCCAAGTCAGGGGTACTAATGAAAAACTGTTTTTT.

The CDR3 sequence is CASSQALAGLDTQYF. The CDR3 DNA reads TGTGCCAGCAGCCAAGCATTAGCGGGACTAGATACGCAGTATTTT. This chain uses TRBV14 with TRBJ2-3; 8 bases map to TRBD2. CDR1 is SGHDN and CDR2 is FVKESK in the germline V gene. V gave up 1 base and J gave up 5 bases; unmatched junction bases: 5. This CDR3 is 15 amino acids long.

V usage is TRBV30 and J usage is TRBJ1-1; the D is unclear. V lost 5 bases to trimming and J lost 5 bases, with 21 bases between them. Germline lookup yields CDR1 GTSNPN and CDR2 SVGIG (reference sequence). The length of the CDR3 is 15 residues. The CDR3 DNA reads TGTGCCTGGGGGGTGTGGGCAGTGAGTAGTACTGAAGCTTTCTTT. This codes for CAWGVWAVSSTEAFF.

V gene TRBV7-9 combines with J gene TRBJ2-7; D remains ambiguous. CDR1 and CDR2 from the germline V gene are SEHNR and FQNEAQ (reference sequence). The length of the CDR3 is 12 residues. The germline V and J ends were trimmed by 3 bases and 1 base, with 4 bases remaining between them. The DNA of the CDR3 is TGTGCCAGCAGCTTTTCATCCTACGAGCAGTACTTC. Translated, it gives CASSFSSYEQYF.

V and J are TRBV24-1 and TRBJ2-7; perhaps TRBD1 as D (6 bases). This CDR3 contains 13 residues. Germline V CDR1 and CDR2: KGHDR, SFDVKD. V was clipped by 0 bases and J by 5 bases, with 7 bases between them. The CDR3 DNA reads TGTGCCACCAGTGATTTGAGGGACAACGAGCAGTACTTC. Protein product: CATSDLRDNEQYF.

The count of this clone is one. The rearrangement links TRBV7-6 to TRBJ2-3; D possibly corresponds to TRBD1 (7 bases). V was cut by 5 bases and J by 1 base, with 16 bases left in between. Germline V gives CDR1 SGHVS, CDR2 FNYEAQ. CDR3 size: 16 residues. The CDR3 coding sequence is TGTGCCAGCAGCCCTAACGCGGGACAGCGCACAGATACGCAGTATTTT. Translation: CASSPNAGQRTDTQYF.

The rearrangement links TRBV27 to TRBJ1-1; 11 bases are shared with TRBD1. Trimming cost V 4 bases and J 5 bases; bases outside gene matches: 6. CDR1 MNHEY and CDR2 SMNVEV come from the germline V gene (reference sequence). This CDR3 is built from 15 residues. Written as DNA, the CDR3 is TGTGCCAGCAGTTCACGGACAGGGGGCTATACTGAAGCTTTCTTT. Its protein is CASSSRTGGYTEAFF.

The chain combines TRBV27 with TRBJ2-7; 7 positions match TRBD1. The germline CDR1 and CDR2 sequences are MNHEY and SMNVEV (reference sequence). After removal of 5 bases from V and 5 bases from J, the junction contained 6 bases not matched to a gene. The CDR3 extends over 13 amino acids. CDR3 residues: CASSRDRKDEQYF. The CDR3 nucleotides are TGTGCCAGCAGTCGGGACAGAAAAGACGAGCAGTACTTC.

This clone was detected a few times. This sequence joins TRBV27 and TRBJ2-1; 8 bases map to TRBD2. Trimming at V came to 3 bases and at J to 7 bases, leaving 11 bases not matched to a gene. The CDR3 has 16 residues. Germline V gene lookup returns CDR1 MNHEY and CDR2 SMNVEV (reference sequence). The CDR3 spells CASSLASGSGRNEQFF. The CDR3 DNA follows: TGTGCCAGCAGTTTGGCTAGCGGGTCGGGAAGGAATGAGCAGTTCTTC.

The rearrangement joins TRBV7-8 to TRBJ2-1; 9 bases align to TRBD2. V gave up 5 bases and J gave up 9 bases; unmatched junction bases: 8. This CDR3 contains 14 residues. Germline CDR1 and CDR2: SGHVS and FQNEAQ. CDR3 sequence: CASSPLREGSEQFF. The DNA of the CDR3 is TGTGCCAGCAGCCCCTTGCGGGAGGGAAGTGAGCAGTTCTTC.

The chain carries TRBV7-2 and TRBJ2-1, with 16 bases identical to TRBD2. The CDR3 has 18 amino acids. The germline V gene has CDR1 SGHTA and CDR2 FQGNSA. Unmatched junction bases numbered 6, after V lost 5 bases and J lost 2 bases. CDR3 DNA sequence: TGTGCCAGCAGCCCTGGGACTAGCGGGAGGGTCACCTACAATGAGCAGTTCTTC. Translating gives CASSPGTSGRVTYNEQFF.

This clone was seen once. Sequence at one end of the junction differs from germline and may be a read error. The J gene is TRBJ2-1, the V gene TRBV7-7; 8 nucleotides agree with TRBD2. The germline V gene has CDR1 SSHAT and CDR2 FNYEAQ (reference sequence). CDR3 length: 18 residues. The CDR3 spells CASSPSIGFGRANNEQFF. CDR3 in DNA: TGTGCTAGCAGCCCATCCATCGGGTTCGGGAGGGCCAACAATGAGCAGTTCTTC.